These 29 T cell receptor beta chains were all obtained from the same sample, sequenced in a study of shared clonotypes between healthy human individuals. Clones were sequenced by immunoSEQ multiplex PCR, and TCRdb holds only the in-frame ones, with some missing. The top ten clones hold 0.36% of a sample with 2 million to 3 million clones, 80% to 95% of them seen once. Sequenced sample: naive CD4+ T cells from PBMCs. As for subset: CD45RA+ positively selected. These receptors came from a man younger than 35 in good health. Some clones in this sample may be carry-over from other donors' samples.

The rearrangement joins TRBV20-1 to TRBJ1-4; D not certain. Germline CDR1 and CDR2: DFQATT and SNEGSKA (reference sequence). The CDR3 has 11 amino acids. Trimming removed 7 bases from V and 8 bases from J, with 11 bases in between. CDR3 region: CSVAIGEKLFF. The CDR3, as DNA: TGCAGTGTTGCTATAGGGGAAAAACTGTTTTTT.

The gene calls are TRBV7-9 and TRBJ1-1; D might be TRBD1 (6 bases). The CDR3 sequence is 13 residues long. The ends were cut back, 6 bases at V and 0 bases at J, with 8 bases in the middle. Looked up from germline, CDR1 is SEHNR and CDR2 is FQNEAQ (reference sequence). For the CDR3, the DNA is TGTGCCAGCAGAGGACAGTTGAACACTGAAGCTTTCTTT. It is translated as CASRGQLNTEAFF.

Written as DNA, the CDR3 is TGTGCCAGCAGCTCCATCTCAACGGAGACCCAGTACTTC. This codes for CASSSISTETQYF. The chain links TRBV7-3 to TRBJ2-5; D not resolved. Looked up from germline, CDR1 is SGHTA and CDR2 is FQGTGA. The V and J ends lost 4 bases and 5 bases respectively, with 11 bases between them. The CDR3 sequence is 13 residues long.

This clone was seen a few times. V usage is TRBV7-7 and J usage is TRBJ2-7; D is tentatively TRBD1 or TRBD2 (5 bases each). V lost 5 bases to trimming and J lost 5 bases, with 19 bases between them. Germline V CDR1 and CDR2: SSHAT, FNYEAQ (reference sequence). This CDR3 region has 15 residues. The CDR3 loop reads CASSPPGAGSHEQYF. Written as DNA, the CDR3 is TGTGCCAGCAGCCCCCCCGGGGCAGGGTCCCACGAGCAGTACTTC.

The chain recombines TRBV7-3 with TRBJ2-1; D might be TRBD2 (5 bases). This CDR3 has 15 residues. Germline lookup yields CDR1 SGHTA and CDR2 FQGTGA. Trimming cost V 3 bases and J 0 bases, with 9 bases left between them. CDR3 region: CASSFGRASYNEQFF. CDR3 bases: TGTGCCAGCAGCTTCGGGCGGGCCTCCTACAATGAGCAGTTCTTC.

This clone was detected only a few times. This chain connects TRBV30 to TRBJ1-5; D is unclear. CDR3 length: 13 amino acids. Looked up from germline, CDR1 is GTSNPN and CDR2 is SVGIG (reference sequence). V lost 1 base, J lost 5 bases, and 9 bases lay in between. CDR3 sequence (DNA): TGTGCCTGGAGTGGATTATATGATCAGCCCCAGCATTTT. It specifies CAWSGLYDQPQHF.

The genes are TRBV7-2 and TRBJ2-7; 9 nucleotides agree with TRBD2. V shed 5 bases, J shed 2 bases, and the junction held 4 bases outside the gene matches. This CDR3 spans 14 amino acids. Germline V CDR1 and CDR2: SGHTA, FQGNSA. For the CDR3, the DNA is TGTGCCAGCAGCCCTAGCGGGACTACCTACGAGCAGTACTTC. Translated, it gives CASSPSGTTYEQYF.

The V and J genes are TRBV6-1 and TRBJ2-2, with D maybe TRBD1 (5 bases). V was cut by 5 bases and J by 8 bases, with 18 bases left in between. The CDR3 runs 15 residues. Germline loops: CDR1 MNHNS, CDR2 SASEGT. The CDR3 protein is CASSFLDWNRGELFF. The CDR3 nucleotides are TGTGCCAGCAGTTTTCTTGACTGGAACAGGGGGGAGCTGTTTTTT.

This clone appeared a single time. This chain uses TRBV28 with TRBJ1-3; D is undetermined. Germline CDR1 MDHEN, CDR2 SYDVKM. The CDR3 contains 16 residues. The V gene lost 3 bases and the J gene lost 7 bases, with 19 bases spanning the gap. The CDR3: CASSFVGAGLLNTIYF. CDR3 nucleotides: TGTGCCAGCAGTTTTGTAGGAGCGGGTCTGCTCAACACCATATATTTT.

V gene TRBV7-8 combines with J gene TRBJ2-7, with 7 bases that match TRBD1. The V and J ends lost 2 bases and 2 bases, in that order; junction bases with no gene match: 3. Germline V CDR1 and CDR2: SGHVS, FQNEAQ. The CDR3 is made up of 14 amino acids. This CDR3 is CASSLNRGAYEQYF. CDR3 sequence (DNA): TGTGCCAGCAGCTTAAACAGGGGCGCCTACGAGCAGTACTTC.

The chain recombines TRBV5-1 with TRBJ1-4; TRBD1 aligns across 11 bases. CDR3 length: 15 residues. With 4 bases clipped from V and 2 bases from J, the junction kept 1 base outside the gene matches. Germline V gene lookup returns CDR1 SGHRS and CDR2 YFSETQ. The CDR3 DNA reads TGCGCCAGCAGCAGGACAGGGGGCACTAATGAAAAACTGTTTTTT. Translation gives CASSRTGGTNEKLFF.

This chain links TRBV6-5 with TRBJ2-3, with unresolved D. V lost 8 bases to trimming and J lost 2 bases, with 11 bases between them. The CDR3 is 13 amino acids. Germline-derived CDR1 and CDR2 are MNHEY and SVGAGI. This CDR3 reads CASAAPATDTQYF. CDR3 DNA: TGTGCCAGCGCAGCGCCGGCCACAGATACGCAGTATTTT.

This clone was detected only once. This chain joins TRBV5-4 and TRBJ2-1, with 14 bases lining up with TRBD2. The V gene end was trimmed by 3 bases and the J gene end by 2 bases; junction bases not matched to a gene: 7. The CDR3 extends over 18 amino acids. Germline lookup yields CDR1 SGHNT and CDR2 YYREEE (reference sequence). In DNA form, the CDR3 reads TGTGCCAGCAGCTCTAGGACTAGCGGGAGGACCGCCTACAATGAGCAGTTCTTC. It is translated as CASSSRTSGRTAYNEQFF.

V gene TRBV28 combines with J gene TRBJ1-2; D perhaps matches TRBD1 (5 bases). V was trimmed by 4 bases and J by 13 bases, leaving 22 bases between them. CDR3 length: 14 amino acids. Per the germline V gene, CDR1 is MDHEN and CDR2 is SYDVKM. In DNA form, the CDR3 reads TGTGCCAGCAGTTCTTCCCGGATGGGGGGTCTCGGCACCTTC. Translating it yields CASSSSRMGGLGTF.

The J gene is TRBJ2-1, the V gene TRBV7-3; 11 bases are a match to TRBD2. The V and J ends lost 2 bases and 6 bases, in that order; junction bases with no gene match: 3. The CDR3 covers 15 residues. The germline gives CDR1 SGHTA, CDR2 FQGTGA. The CDR3 loop reads CASSLLAGGINEQFF. The CDR3 DNA reads as TGTGCCAGCAGCTTACTAGCGGGAGGAATCAATGAGCAGTTCTTC.

The J gene is TRBJ1-3, the V gene TRBV30; no reliable D call. Germline CDR1 and CDR2: GTSNPN and SVGIG (reference sequence). The ends were cut back, 2 bases at V and 2 bases at J, with 16 bases in the middle. CDR3 length: 16 residues. CDR3 sequence reads: CAWSRYRFGTGNTIYF. In DNA form, the CDR3 reads TGTGCCTGGAGTCGATACAGATTCGGTACTGGAAACACCATATATTTT.

As DNA, the CDR3 is TGTGCCAGCAACAATCCCCGGTCCCGAGGAATTGTAGGGGGCAATCAGCCCCAGCATTTT. Its protein is CASNNPRSRGIVGGNQPQHF. This sequence joins TRBV28 and TRBJ1-5, with D perhaps matching TRBD1 (5 bases). Germline V gene sequence: CDR1 MDHEN, CDR2 SYDVKM. Trimming shortened V by 7 bases and J by 2 bases, and 30 bases separated the two germline ends. This CDR3 comprises 20 residues.

V is TRBV28 and J is TRBJ1-5, with no clear D. The germline CDR1 and CDR2 sequences are MDHEN and SYDVKM. The CDR3 runs to 14 residues. V lost 1 base to trimming and J lost 5 bases, with 9 bases between them. The CDR3 is CASSLFGSHQPQHF. As DNA, the CDR3 is TGTGCCAGCAGTTTATTCGGGAGCCATCAGCCCCAGCATTTT.

The J gene is TRBJ2-7, the V gene TRBV6-1; no clear D gene. V dropped 6 bases and J dropped 2 bases, with 5 bases sitting between them. The CDR3 runs 11 residues. Per germline, CDR1 MNHNS and CDR2 SASEGT. The CDR3 sequence: CASRRTYEQYF. CDR3 DNA: TGTGCCAGCAGACGTACCTACGAGCAGTACTTC.

This clone showed up just a few times. The chain joins TRBV6-1 to TRBJ1-1; D ambiguous. The CDR3 length is 13 residues. Germline CDR1 MNHNS, CDR2 SASEGT. V was pared by 10 bases and J by 0 bases, with 12 bases between. The CDR3 nucleotides read TGTGCCACCTCAGTGATTATGAACACTGAAGCTTTCTTT. Its protein is CATSVIMNTEAFF.

The chain has TRBV7-8 and TRBJ1-4; 10 nucleotides line up with TRBD1. Germline-derived CDR1 and CDR2 are SGHVS and FQNEAQ. J was trimmed by 5 bases and V by 0 bases; bases with no gene match: 0. This CDR3 is 15 amino acids long. For the CDR3, the DNA is TGTGCCAGCAGCTTAGCGGACAGGGGGAATGAAAAACTGTTTTTT. Its protein is CASSLADRGNEKLFF.

V and J are TRBV6-5 and TRBJ1-2, with 8 bases lining up with TRBD1. Trimming took 0 bases from V and 5 from J; bases not matched to a gene: 5. Germline assignment: CDR1 MNHEY and CDR2 SVGAGI. The CDR3 is made up of 15 amino acids. The CDR3 is CASSYSRQGLYGYTF. CDR3 DNA: TGTGCCAGCAGTTACTCGCGACAGGGGCTGTATGGCTACACCTTC.

Details on this clone: The same CDR3 is also encoded by other DNA sequences in this sample. The V call is TRBV7-6, the J call TRBJ1-3; unclear D gene. Germline CDR1 reads SGHVS; CDR2 reads FNYEAQ. The CDR3 totals 13 residues. V was clipped by 1 base and J by 2 bases, with 3 bases between them. The CDR3 is CASSLGTGNTIYF. CDR3 in DNA: TGTGCCAGCAGCTTAGGGACTGGAAACACCATATATTTT.

The genes are TRBV11-1 and TRBJ1-1; no clear D. Trimming took 5 bases from V and 1 from J, leaving 8 bases between them. CDR3 length equals 13 residues. Germline V gives CDR1 SGHAT, CDR2 FQDESV (reference sequence). CDR3 sequence (DNA): TGTGCCAGCAGCCAACGGAGGAACACTGAAGCTTTCTTT. It encodes CASSQRRNTEAFF.

The genes are TRBV20-1 and TRBJ2-5; maybe TRBD2 (5 bases). The V gene lost 3 bases and the J gene lost 7 bases, with 9 bases spanning the gap. Germline V gene lookup returns CDR1 DFQATT and CDR2 SNEGSKA (reference sequence). This CDR3 has 11 amino acids. The CDR3 spells CSASGKGTQYF. CDR3 coding DNA: TGCAGTGCTAGCGGGAAGGGGACCCAGTACTTC.

The chain employs TRBV7-2 and TRBJ2-2, with TRBD2 identical over 12 bases. In germline, CDR1 is SGHTA, CDR2 FQGNSA. Unmatched junction bases numbered 7, after V lost 5 bases and J lost 0 bases. The CDR3 runs 18 residues. CDR3 sequence reads: CASSRLAGVPSNTGELFF. DNA for the CDR3: TGTGCCAGCAGCCGACTAGCGGGAGTGCCCTCGAACACCGGGGAGCTGTTTTTT.

This chain links TRBV7-8 with TRBJ2-7; 13 nucleotides match TRBD2. After removal of 4 bases from V and 7 bases from J, the junction contained 10 bases not matched to a gene. The CDR3 runs to 16 residues. Per germline, CDR1 SGHVS and CDR2 FQNEAQ. Written as DNA, the CDR3 is TGTGCCAGCAGCTCGCAATCCGGGACTAGCGGGATTGAGCAGTACTTC. Translating gives CASSSQSGTSGIEQYF.

Concerning this clone: Within the sample, other DNA sequences also encode this same CDR3. The chain carries TRBV5-1 and TRBJ2-5; 14 bases are shared with TRBD2. The CDR3 totals 16 residues. CDR1 is SGHRS, CDR2 YFSETQ, per germline. Trimming at V came to 4 bases and at J to 5 bases, leaving 7 bases not matched to a gene. CDR3 region: CASSPGLAGGGETQYF. CDR3 nucleotide sequence: TGCGCCAGCAGCCCCGGACTAGCGGGAGGCGGGGAGACCCAGTACTTC. Looking up the rest from reference TRBV5-1 and TRBJ2-5 gives the full variable domain: KAGVTQTPRYLIKTRGQQVTLSCSPISGHRSVSWYQQTPGQGLQFLFEYFSETQRNKGNFPGRFSGRQFSNSRSEMNVSTLELGDSALYLCASSPGLAGGGETQYFGPGTRLLVL.

A few counts support this clone. The CDR3 protein is CASSSEGLMNTEAFF. The CDR3 nucleotides read TGTGCCAGCAGCTCTGAGGGACTCATGAACACTGAAGCTTTCTTT. V and J are TRBV5-4 and TRBJ1-1, with D perhaps TRBD1 (5 bases). V lost 3 bases, J lost 0 bases, and 12 bases lay in between. The CDR3 extends over 15 amino acids. The germline V gene has CDR1 SGHNT and CDR2 YYREEE (reference sequence).